A selection of T cell receptor beta chains follows, all from one sample in a study of blood T cell repertoires in COVID-19. The table came from immunoSEQ multiplex PCR; TCRdb's copy has only in-frame clones and leaves some out. The sample lists around 150,000 clones; 84% were seen once. Source material: peripheral blood. The receptors here all came from a human donor in a cohort sampled during active COVID-19. CDR3s leave out the opening cysteine and the closing phenylalanine or tryptophan. Fields, in order: J gene, V gene, clone size, CDR3 protein. Clone size is shown for a subset of rows, as once, few, many or a class of expanded clone.

TRBJ2-5 TRBV4-2 many ASSQALAGGPGGETQY
TRBJ2-1 TRBV5-1 NA ASSLGQGGVIYEQF
TRBJ2-1 TRBV6-4 NA ASSDSPGSSYNEQF
TRBJ2-5 TRBV7-9 NA ASSFGGSSYQETQY
TRBJ2-5 TRBV6-5 NA ASSYSAGVSLETQY
TRBJ2-1 TRBV9 NA ASSVAEGDEQF
TRBJ1-3 TRBV9 NA ASSVSVSGNTIY
TRBJ1-3 TRBV5-8 NA ASSLAFPGTGNTIY
TRBJ1-2 TRBV7-2 NA ASSKTGKSNYGYT
TRBJ2-5 TRBV6-6 NA ASSSRAGGETQY
TRBJ1-5 TRBV6-6 NA ASSENPTQPQH
TRBJ1-1 TRBV18 NA ASSPWDKLNTEAF
TRBJ1-4 TRBV18 NA ASSQDRDEKLF
TRBJ1-6 TRBV28 NA ASSFGPLDSPLH
TRBJ1-1 TRBV2 NA ASRAAQVNTEAF
TRBJ2-7 TRBV6-5 once ASSTGTENYEQY
TRBJ1-3 TRBV11-3 NA ACQDRASGNTIY
TRBJ1-1 TRBV5-1 NA ASSFKDLNTEAF
TRBJ2-4 TRBV7-2 NA ASSFGGVSRGQY
TRBJ2-7 TRBV11-2 NA ASSVTAGPYYEQY
TRBJ2-4 TRBV19 NA ASRPDTKNIQY
TRBJ1-2 TRBV3-1/TRBV3-2 NA ASSPTDTAGYT
TRBJ1-4 TRBV14 NA ASSQLAGEKLF
TRBJ1-5 TRBV7-2 NA ASSLTGSGNQPQH
TRBJ1-5 TRBV6-5 NA ASRFRFNSNQPQH
TRBJ1-4 TRBV12-3/TRBV12-4 NA ASNSATNEKLF
TRBJ1-2 TRBV19 NA ASGGVFSGYT
TRBJ2-1 TRBV4-2 NA ASSQVRGGAGYNEQF
TRBJ1-4 TRBV6-5 NA ASRRTGAVEKLF
TRBJ2-1 TRBV2 NA ASSRIAQSYNEQF
TRBJ2-5 TRBV6-1 NA ASSEAGSRGETQY
TRBJ1-1 TRBV6-5 NA ASSNAKGARTEAF
TRBJ1-2 TRBV11-2 NA ASSPRGSANGYT
TRBJ1-1 TRBV6-6 NA ASSYRGNTEAF
TRBJ2-2 TRBV5-1 once ASSLDVTGELF
TRBJ2-2 TRBV5-1 few ASSLKGAGELF
TRBJ2-3 TRBV18 NA ASSSTRTSGGAWVDTQY
TRBJ2-5 TRBV11-1 NA ASSLEISGLETQY
TRBJ1-2 TRBV6-5 NA ASRIGQGGYT
TRBJ1-3 TRBV2 NA ASSGSQGAGGNTIY
TRBJ1-2 TRBV7-9 NA ASSFQGSVYGYT
TRBJ2-3 TRBV11-3 NA ASSLSADTQY
TRBJ1-5 TRBV5-5 NA ASSLELSESQH
TRBJ2-7 TRBV11-3 once ASSLDRAYEQY